This T cell receptor (beta chain) was found in a study of blood T cell repertoires in COVID-19. The overall study: The United States, Italy and Spain provided the acute and convalescent COVID-19 samples. PBMCs, B-cell-depleted T cells, or T cells provided the cDNA or gDNA that made up the material.

The authors' processing: Estimates of nucleated cell counts were drawn from the amplification of reference gene primers. TCRdb keeps only in-frame clones here, not all; method: immunoSEQ multiplex PCR. For V, J and clone size, that table is used; D and trimming come from the DNA. The data hold over 95,000 clones, with about 83% observed a single time. V lost 3 bases to trimming and J lost 3 bases, with 12 bases between them. The CDR3 totals 14 residues. Germline V CDR1 and CDR2: MDHEN, SYDVKM. The gene calls are TRBV28 and TRBJ2-7; TRBD2 might be the D (5 bases). The sample comprised peripheral blood. This TCR came from a man between 65 and 85 years old with active or convalescent COVID-19. CDR3 region: CASSFRGLYYEQYF. The CDR3 bases are TGTGCCAGCAGTTTCCGCGGGTTATACTACGAGCAGTACTTC.